This entry features one TCR beta chain sequence. What it recognizes is unknown. The source of the sample is a study of cytomegalovirus exposure and HLA in healthy donors. The CDR3 loop spans 17 amino acids. Produced via immunoSEQ multiplex PCR; TCRdb's table is partial and in-frame only. This table holds around 52,000 clones, approximately 93% found once. Study-level findings and limits: Published work reported that the classifier diagnosed cytomegalovirus status with high specificity and sensitivity.

Sample: PBMCs. V gene TRBV21-1 combines with J gene TRBJ2-7; TRBD2 is taken as the D call from the table, unchecked against the DNA. TRBV21-1 is classified as a pseudogene. The receptor comes from a woman aged 18 to 35 in good health and CMV-seronegative. The CDR3 nucleotides read TGTGCCAGCAGCAAAAAGTCGCTCTCTAGCGGGGGTTACGAGCAGTACGTC. It encodes CASSKKSLSSGGYEQYV.